These 27 T cell receptor beta chains came from one sample sequenced in a study (dated by TCRdb to the mid-2010s). The method was RT-PCR. TCRdb shows the sequencer as Illumina MiSeq. TCRdb handled the public reads itself, with Q25 trimming in fastp and clone calling in MiXCR, and kept productive beta chains. Every distinct CDR3 protein forms one entry, paired with its most common genes and DNA. The sample profile shows about 680,000 distinct CDR3 sequences; 12% to 15% of them were found once. 3.6% of the sample belongs to the ten largest clones. Material: memory CD4+ T cells from blood. These receptors originate from a female donor in good health, serving as a healthy control.

The sample holds a few counts of this clonotype. The rearrangement links TRBV19 to TRBJ2-2, with a weak D call TRBD2 (6 bases). The CDR3 sequence is 17 residues long. Germline CDR1 is LNHDA and CDR2 is SQIVND (reference sequence). Trimming took 3 bases from V and 1 from J, leaving 15 bases between them. The CDR3 spells CASSISGTPGNTGELFF. DNA of the CDR3: TGTGCCAGTAGTATTTCAGGGACTCCCGGGAACACCGGGGAGCTGTTTTTT.

Only a few counts were recorded for this clonotype. The V and J genes are TRBV7-8 and TRBJ2-2, with 9 positions matching TRBD2. V trimming: 11 bases; J trimming: 0 bases; junction bases outside the gene matches: 4. The length of the CDR3 is 14 residues. Per the germline V gene, CDR1 is SGHVS and CDR2 is FQNEAQ. CDR3 in DNA: TGTGCCGACGGGACTAGCCCGAACACCGGGGAGCTGTTTTTT. The encoded protein is CADGTSPNTGELFF.

This clonotype occurred many times. The V and J genes are TRBV29-1 and TRBJ1-1, with D uncertain. The CDR3 totals 12 residues. The V gene lost 7 bases and the J gene lost 1 base, with 10 bases spanning the gap. Germline loops: CDR1 SQVTM, CDR2 ANQGSEA. The CDR3 protein is CSAVGRNTEAFF. The DNA of the CDR3 is TGCAGCGCAGTGGGGAGGAACACTGAAGCTTTCTTT.

At least ten counts were recorded for this clonotype. One end of the junction is discordant with germline, which a read error may explain. V usage is TRBV19 and J usage is TRBJ2-7; D might be TRBD2 (6 bases). The CDR3 sequence is 12 residues long. The germline gives CDR1 LNHDA, CDR2 SQIVND (reference sequence). CDR3 sequence (DNA): TGTGCCAGCGCCGGGGACTCCCACGAGCAGTACTTC. It translates to CASAGDSHEQYF.

The chain employs TRBV9 and TRBJ2-7; D might be TRBD2 (5 bases). The CDR3 spans 14 residues. V shed 4 bases and J shed 3 bases, with 14 bases lying between them. Per the germline V gene, CDR1 is SGDLS and CDR2 is YYNGEE. The CDR3 spells CASSRSGRSYEQYF. CDR3 nucleotide sequence: TGTGCCAGCAGCAGAAGCGGAAGAAGCTACGAGCAGTACTTC. The complete variable domain, with remaining parts taken from reference TRBV9 and TRBJ2-7, reads DSGVTQTPKHLITATGQRVTLRCSPRSGDLSVYWYQQSLDQGLQFLIQYYNGEERAKGNILERFSAQQFPDLHSELNLSSLELGDSALYFCASSRSGRSYEQYFGPGTRLTVT.

This clonotype was recorded a few times. The chain links TRBV5-6 to TRBJ2-1; either TRBD1 or TRBD2 may supply D (5 bases each). In germline, CDR1 is SGHDT, CDR2 YYEEEE. Trimming removed 4 bases from V and 4 bases from J, with 18 bases in between. The CDR3 has 16 residues. The CDR3 loop is CASSLGVTGSYNEQFF. The CDR3 nucleotides read TGTGCCAGCAGCCTGGGGGTTACCGGGTCATACAATGAGCAGTTCTTC.

There are many counts of this clonotype. The chain employs TRBV18 and TRBJ1-1; D is perhaps TRBD1 (6 bases). Trimming took 3 bases from V and 0 from J, leaving 11 bases between them. The CDR3 loop spans 15 amino acids. The V gene's germline CDR1 is KGHSH and CDR2 LQKENI. DNA of the CDR3: TGTGCCAGCTCACCGGGGGGGCGAGTGAACACTGAAGCTTTCTTT. Protein: CASSPGGRVNTEAFF. Looking up the rest from reference TRBV18 and TRBJ1-1 gives the full variable domain: NAGVMQNPRHLVRRRGQEARLRCSPMKGHSHVYWYRQLPEEGLKFMVYLQKENIIDESGMPKERFSAEFPKEGPSILRIQQVVRGDSAAYFCASSPGGRVNTEAFFGQGTRLTVV.

This clonotype was detected many times. The rearrangement links TRBV7-9 to TRBJ1-3; tentative D call: TRBD1 (6 bases). Trimming stripped 5 bases from V and 2 bases from J, with 13 bases between. The CDR3 is made up of 15 amino acids. CDR1 and CDR2 from the germline V gene are SEHNR and FQNEAQ (reference sequence). The CDR3 spells CASSKNRDPGNTIYF. The DNA for the CDR3 is TGTGCCAGCAGCAAGAACAGGGACCCTGGAAACACCATATATTTT.

This clonotype was seen many times. The rearrangement links TRBV12-3 or TRBV12-4 to TRBJ1-2; D unclear. The germline V and J ends were trimmed by 5 bases and 8 bases, with 15 bases remaining between them. The CDR3 is 13 residues long. In DNA form, the CDR3 reads TGTGCCAGCAGTGAACGGGCCGGAGGGGGCTACACCTTC. Translated, it gives CASSERAGGGYTF.

The chain joins TRBV12-3 or TRBV12-4 to TRBJ1-4, with 8 bases identical to TRBD1. V dropped 6 bases and J dropped 8; count of bases not matched to a gene: 14. The CDR3 extends over 16 amino acids. The CDR3 sequence: CASSTTGAGLGEKLFF. The CDR3 region has the DNA TGTGCCAGCAGCACGACAGGGGCGGGTTTAGGGGAAAAACTGTTTTTT.

This clonotype showed up many times. This rearrangement joins TRBV20-1 to TRBJ2-3; TRBD1 is a possible D gene (5 bases). Germline V gene lookup returns CDR1 DFQATT and CDR2 SNEGSKA (reference sequence). CDR3 length: 14 residues. The germline V and J ends were trimmed by 3 bases and 0 bases, with 10 bases remaining between them. CDR3 DNA sequence: TGCAGTGCTAGTTGGCAGGGTAGCACAGATACGCAGTATTTT. This gives the protein CSASWQGSTDTQYF.

The V and J genes are TRBV11-3 and TRBJ2-1; TRBD1 or TRBD2 may be the D gene (6 bases each). Germline V gene sequence: CDR1 SGHNT, CDR2 YENEEA. The CDR3 is 12 residues long. Deletions cut 8 bases from V and 9 bases from J, with 14 bases between. CDR3 nucleotide sequence: TGTGCCAGCCGGCAGGGGCGGGGTGAGCAGTTCTTC. Protein: CASRQGRGEQFF.

This clonotype was found many times. The V and J genes are TRBV20-1 and TRBJ2-3; the D is unclear. This CDR3 has 15 amino acids. CDR1 is DFQATT and CDR2 is SNEGSKA in the germline V gene (reference sequence). V was pared by 0 bases and J by 1 base, with 11 bases between. Here the CDR3 reads CSARDPSQGTDTQYF. CDR3 DNA sequence: TGCAGTGCTAGAGATCCGTCGCAGGGCACAGATACGCAGTATTTT.

This sequence joins TRBV7-2 and TRBJ1-4; D is ambiguous. With 5 bases removed from V and 5 bases from J, the gap between germline ends came to 9 bases. The CDR3 loop spans 13 amino acids. In germline, CDR1 is SGHTA, CDR2 FQGNSA. The CDR3 DNA is TGTGCCAGCAGCCCCCGACGAAATGAAAAACTGTTTTTT. It encodes CASSPRRNEKLFF.

The chain combines TRBV29-1 with TRBJ1-1, with TRBD1 matching over 8 bases. The CDR3 runs 12 residues. In germline, CDR1 is SQVTM, CDR2 ANQGSEA. DNA of the CDR3: TGCGTAATCCAGGGGGCGCGGGATGAAGCTTTCTTT. As protein: CVIQGARDEAFF.

This sequence joins TRBV11-3 and TRBJ2-1, with TRBD2 identical over 10 bases. Per germline, CDR1 SGHNT and CDR2 YENEEA. After removal of 3 bases from V and 9 bases from J, the junction contained 5 bases not matched to a gene. This CDR3 is 14 amino acids long. The CDR3 DNA follows: TGTGCCAGCAGCTTCGCTAGCGGGAGCGGTGAGCAGTTCTTC. Amino acid sequence: CASSFASGSGEQFF.

This clonotype has a count of ten or more. The chain uses TRBV9 and TRBJ2-3; D remains ambiguous. CDR1 is SGDLS, CDR2 YYNGEE, per germline. V dropped 0 bases and J dropped 2 bases, with 7 bases sitting between them. This CDR3 has 14 amino acids. CDR3 sequence: CASSVGVSTDTQYF. CDR3 coding DNA: TGTGCCAGCAGCGTAGGGGTGTCCACAGATACGCAGTATTTT.

The gene calls are TRBV11-2 and TRBJ1-1; 7 bases fit TRBD1. With V trimmed by 3 bases and J by 4 bases, 5 bases remained unmatched. Germline V CDR1 and CDR2: SGHAT, FQNNGV. CDR3 length: 14 residues. The CDR3 loop is CASSFTGQATEAFF. CDR3 DNA: TGTGCCAGCAGCTTTACCGGACAGGCCACTGAAGCTTTCTTT.

This clonotype was counted only a few times. The J gene is TRBJ2-5, the V gene TRBV5-1; TRBD1 agrees at 10 bases. Germline V gene sequence: CDR1 SGHRS, CDR2 YFSETQ. The CDR3 covers 15 residues. J gave up 5 bases and V 4 bases, and 8 bases lay outside the gene matches. CDR3 nucleotide sequence: TGCGCCAGCAGCGTCTATGGGACAGGGGACGAGACCCAGTACTTC. Encoded protein: CASSVYGTGDETQYF.

This clonotype was detected a few times. The rearrangement links TRBV20-1 to TRBJ2-7, with 12 nucleotides matching TRBD1. The CDR3 runs to 17 residues. V lost 1 base, J lost 0 bases, and 7 bases stayed unmatched. The germline gives CDR1 DFQATT, CDR2 SNEGSKA (reference sequence). The CDR3 DNA sequence: TGCAGTGCTAGAGCGGCCCCGGGACAGGGGGCCTCCTACGAGCAGTACTTC. It specifies CSARAAPGQGASYEQYF.

This clonotype was detected a few times. The V call is TRBV28, the J call TRBJ1-2; no clear D gene. Per germline, CDR1 MDHEN and CDR2 SYDVKM. The length of the CDR3 is 12 residues. V shed 5 bases and J shed 4 bases, with 8 bases lying between them. CDR3 coding DNA: TGTGCCAGCAGTCCCGAATCCTATGGCTACACCTTC. This encodes CASSPESYGYTF.

The sample holds one count of this clonotype. The rearrangement links TRBV3-1 to TRBJ1-2; no definite D call. Germline assignment: CDR1 LGHDT and CDR2 YNNKEL (reference sequence). Trimming shortened V by 2 bases and J by 2 bases, and 9 bases separated the two germline ends. The CDR3 has 14 residues. The CDR3 coding sequence is TGTGCCAGCAGCCAACGCGACTACAACTATGGCTACACCTTC. Protein sequence: CASSQRDYNYGYTF.

This clonotype has more than one count but fewer than ten. The V gene is TRBV7-2, the J gene TRBJ2-5; 10 bases agree with TRBD2. There are 17 residues in the CDR3. V was clipped by 1 base and J by 4 bases; unmatched bases: 9. Germline-derived CDR1 and CDR2 are SGHTA and FQGNSA. The CDR3 sequence is CASSLEGGAGGVETQYF. The DNA of the CDR3 is TGTGCCAGCAGCTTAGAAGGTGGAGCGGGAGGGGTAGAGACCCAGTACTTC.

The chain uses TRBV7-9 and TRBJ1-2; 12 bases map to TRBD1. The germline CDR1 and CDR2 sequences are SEHNR and FQNEAQ (reference sequence). This CDR3 is built from 15 residues. V trimming: 6 bases; J trimming: 8 bases; junction bases outside the gene matches: 10. CDR3 region: CASSPTRDRGHGYTF. The CDR3 DNA follows: TGTGCCAGCAGTCCTACCCGGGACAGGGGGCACGGCTACACCTTC.

The rearrangement uses TRBV9 and TRBJ1-4; 8 bases align to TRBD1. The V and J ends lost 3 bases and 8 bases, in that order; junction bases with no gene match: 12. Germline V CDR1 and CDR2: SGDLS, YYNGEE. This CDR3 region has 16 residues. The CDR3, as DNA: TGTGCCAGCAGCGCAATGACAGGGGAATCGGAAGAAAAACTGTTTTTT. Translation gives CASSAMTGESEEKLFF.

This clonotype showed up many times. The chain has TRBV5-1 and TRBJ1-5; D may be TRBD1 (5 bases). The CDR3 consists of 13 residues. Germline V gene sequence: CDR1 SGHRS, CDR2 YFSETQ. With 0 bases removed from V and 9 bases from J, the gap between germline ends came to 10 bases. CDR3: CASSLGGDLPQHF. CDR3 bases: TGCGCCAGCAGCTTGGGGGGGGATTTGCCCCAGCATTTT.

This clonotype was seen more than once but under ten times. This sequence joins TRBV24-1 and TRBJ1-1; D is unresolved. From germline, CDR1 is KGHDR and CDR2 SFDVKD. This CDR3 region has 13 residues. Trimming stripped 7 bases from V and 1 base from J, with 9 bases between. The CDR3 sequence is CATRDITNTEAFF. CDR3 bases: TGTGCCACCAGGGATATTACGAACACTGAAGCTTTCTTT.